This T cell receptor (beta chain) is from a study of control samples from healthy donors and cancer patients (dated by TCRdb to 2019 to 2021). Libraries were constructed by the immunoSEQ multiplex PCR assay. Not all clones reach the TCRdb copy of this immuneACCESS table, which keeps in-frame sequences only. Checked studies attribute under half of the gap to unresolved V genes and leave the rest unexplained. Counted in this sample were about 20,000 clones; more than 70% of them appeared once. The top ten hold about a tenth of the sample. CDR1 SNHLY and CDR2 FYNNEI were looked up in the germline V gene. The CDR3 measures 16 amino acids from cysteine to phenylalanine. Only the CDR3 portion is preserved as DNA: 48 bases, with reading frame beginning at the first base. Trimming at the junction amounts to 6 bases on V and 4 bases on J, and the germline ends lie 18 bases apart. Turning to this clone: Its antigen is not yet known. Base qualities are not recorded, but no much larger clone differs from it by a single base.

Specimen: PBMCs. The sequence was collected from a woman aged 60-75 years with head and neck cancer. Here the chain combines TRBV2 and TRBJ1-4; a confident D gene designation cannot be given. The CDR3 amino acid sequence is: CASSERAVQSNEKLFF. The sequenced DNA: TGTGCCAGCAGCGAAAGGGCCGTGCAAAGTAATGAAAAACTGTTTTTT.